This T cell receptor (beta chain) was found in a study of T cells after yellow fever vaccination. Study conclusions and caveats: Though it reached lower strength, the secondary response hit its peak faster, day 5 versus 15.

This clonotype was seen a few times. The antigen remains undetermined. V was clipped by 5 bases and J by 3 bases; unmatched bases: 4. CDR3 size: 15 residues. Per the germline V gene, CDR1 is LNHNV and CDR2 is YYDKDF (reference sequence). TCRdb reprocessed the 5' RACE reads with MiXCR, giving one entry per CDR3 protein. The table includes tens of thousands of distinct CDR3 sequences, roughly 7.5% detected once. The sequences come from CD8+ T cells sorted from PBMCs, collected approximately 16 days after the first yellow fever vaccination. The TCR originated in a man aged 18 to 35 who received the YFV17D yellow fever vaccine. This chain uses TRBV15 with TRBJ2-7; 13 positions agree with TRBD2. This CDR3 is CATSLGTSGVYEQYF. The CDR3 DNA sequence: TGTGCCACCAGCCTCGGGACTAGCGGGGTCTACGAGCAGTACTTC.